This T cell receptor beta chain was found in a study of T cells and copy number aberrations in small-cell lung cancer. For this clone: Its antigen is undetermined.

Study-wide points: Versus adjacent lung, tumor T-cell richness and clonality were lower; density nonsignificantly.

Donors had limited-stage small-cell lung cancer, resected between about 2007 and 2021. Germline V CDR1 and CDR2: SGHVS, FNYEAQ. The V segment lost 1 base and the J segment 4 bases; nucleotides outside the gene matches: 7. CDR3 length: 16 residues. The data were produced by immunoSEQ multiplex PCR, yet TCRdb's version contains in-frame clones alone and is incomplete. The data contain about 9,600 clones, about 75% of them singletons. The rearrangement joins TRBV7-6 to TRBJ2-1, with 7 bases fitting TRBD2. The source of this sequence is a man between 60 and 70 years old with small cell lung cancer. The sample comprised normal tissue next to the tumor. CDR3 DNA sequence: TGTGCCAGCAGCTTAGTGGCGGGAGTTCGGTACAATGAGCAGTTCTTC. This encodes CASSLVAGVRYNEQFF. The full variable domain, with the rest looked up from reference TRBV7-6 and TRBJ2-1, is GAGVSQSPRYKVTKRGQDVALRCDPISGHVSLYWYRQALGQGPEFLTYFNYEAQQDKSGLPNDRFSAERPEGSISTLTIQRTEQRDSAMYRCASSLVAGVRYNEQFFGPGTRLTVL.